These 18 T cell receptor beta chains came from one sample sequenced in a study of blood T cell repertoires in COVID-19. Sequenced by immunoSEQ multiplex PCR; TCRdb stores in-frame clones only, minus some. This table holds about 69,000 clones, around 85% found once. The sequenced material came from peripheral blood. Source of these receptors: a middle-aged man with COVID-19, enrolled during active disease.

V and J are TRBV5-6 and TRBJ2-1; TRBD2 matches at 11 bases. J was trimmed by 7 bases and V by 3 bases; bases with no gene match: 6. This CDR3 is built from 15 residues. From germline, CDR1 is SGHDT and CDR2 YYEEEE. This CDR3 is CASSYTSGGRNEQFF. CDR3 coding DNA: TGTGCCAGCAGCTATACTAGCGGGGGAAGAAATGAGCAGTTCTTC.

The V call is TRBV10-1, the J call TRBJ1-1; no firm D call. Germline loops: CDR1 WNHNN, CDR2 SYGVQD (reference sequence). Trimming shortened V by 4 bases and J by 11 bases, and 14 bases separated the two germline ends. The length of the CDR3 is 12 residues. DNA for the CDR3: TGCGCCAGCAGTGTTAACACCGGGAGGGCTTTCTTT. Translated, it gives CASSVNTGRAFF.

The genes are TRBV29-1 and TRBJ2-7; 7 nucleotides agree with TRBD1. Germline trimming cut 1 base from V and 2 bases from J; bases unmatched to any gene: 8. Germline loops: CDR1 SQVTM, CDR2 ANQGSEA. CDR3 length: 15 amino acids. This CDR3 is CSVEGGAGGTYEQYF. DNA of the CDR3: TGCAGCGTTGAAGGAGGGGCAGGGGGTACCTACGAGCAGTACTTC.

The V and J genes are TRBV3-1 (or the pseudogene TRBV3-2) and TRBJ2-7; no clear D gene. The CDR3 is 14 residues long. V lost 0 bases, J lost 6 bases, and 12 bases lay in between. Germline V lookup: CDR1 LGHDT, CDR2 YNNKEL (reference sequence). Here the CDR3 reads CASSQDGPFGEQYF. The CDR3 DNA follows: TGTGCCAGCAGCCAAGATGGCCCCTTTGGCGAGCAGTACTTC.

V gene TRBV11-3 combines with J gene TRBJ2-3, with 8 bases lining up with TRBD1. The CDR3 totals 15 residues. After removal of 2 bases from V and 5 bases from J, the junction contained 6 bases not matched to a gene. Germline V lookup: CDR1 SGHNT, CDR2 YENEEA. The chain's CDR3 is CASSLPGGNKDTQYF. For the CDR3, the DNA is TGTGCCAGCAGCTTACCAGGGGGCAATAAAGATACGCAGTATTTT. The complete variable domain, with remaining parts taken from reference TRBV11-3 and TRBJ2-3, reads EAGVVQSPRYKIIEKKQPVAFWCNPISGHNTLYWYLQNLGQGPELLIRYENEEAVDDSQLPKDRFSAERLKGVDSTLKIQPAELGDSAVYLCASSLPGGNKDTQYFGPGTRLTVL.

This sequence joins TRBV28 and TRBJ2-7; 9 bases map to TRBD1. CDR1 and CDR2 (germline): MDHEN, SYDVKM. This CDR3 is built from 14 residues. The ends lost 5 bases at V and 4 bases at J; junction bases unmatched: 6. This CDR3 is CASSPDRGDYEQYF. In DNA, the CDR3 is TGTGCCAGCAGTCCGGACAGGGGAGATTACGAGCAGTACTTC. Full variable domain (missing parts from reference TRBV28 and TRBJ2-7): DVKVTQSSRYLVKRTGEKVFLECVQDMDHENMFWYRQDPGLGLRLIYFSYDVKMKEKGDIPEGYSVSREKKERFSLILESASTNQTSMYLCASSPDRGDYEQYFGPGTRLTVT.

The V call is TRBV2, the J call TRBJ2-6; TRBD1 aligns across 12 bases. CDR1 SNHLY and CDR2 FYNNEI come from the germline V gene. This CDR3 contains 16 residues. The V segment lost 8 bases and the J segment 4 bases; nucleotides outside the gene matches: 6. In nucleotides, the CDR3 is TGTGCCAGCGAGGGACAGGGGGCGCTCGGGGCCAACGTCCTGACTTTC. Translation gives CASEGQGALGANVLTF.

The rearrangement joins TRBV5-6 to TRBJ2-1; no reliable D call. V shed 1 base and J shed 5 bases, with 7 bases lying between them. The CDR3 is 13 residues long. Germline values: CDR1 SGHDT, CDR2 YYEEEE. The CDR3 loop reads CASSLSPNNEQFF. The CDR3 bases are TGTGCCAGCAGCTTGAGTCCTAACAATGAGCAGTTCTTC.

The chain carries TRBV4-2 and TRBJ2-1; 9 bases agree with TRBD2. Germline V gene data show CDR1 as LGHNA and CDR2 as YNFKEQ. V lost 0 bases to trimming and J lost 8 bases; unmatched junction nucleotides: 8. The CDR3 is 16 amino acids. The CDR3 region is CASSQEFGTSWDEQFF. CDR3 bases: TGTGCCAGCAGCCAAGAATTCGGGACTAGCTGGGATGAGCAGTTCTTC.

The genes are TRBV12-3 or TRBV12-4 and TRBJ1-2; D remains unclear. This CDR3 is 13 amino acids long. V was shortened by 6 bases and J by 2 bases, with 10 bases between the two germline ends. The CDR3 reads CASSYGGNYGYTF. For the CDR3, the DNA is TGTGCCAGCAGCTATGGCGGCAACTATGGCTACACCTTC.

The chain uses TRBV18 and TRBJ1-1; tentatively, D is TRBD1 (5 bases). There are 15 residues in the CDR3. V was trimmed by 1 base and J by 3 bases, leaving 12 bases between them. Germline assignment: CDR1 KGHSH and CDR2 LQKENI. For the CDR3, the DNA is TGTGCCAGCTCACCACTGGAAGGGGTCGACACTGAAGCTTTCTTT. This encodes CASSPLEGVDTEAFF.

This chain joins TRBV29-1 and TRBJ2-5, with 8 nucleotides matching TRBD1. This CDR3 has 15 amino acids. J was trimmed by 2 bases and V by 4 bases; bases with no gene match: 9. Germline CDR1 reads SQVTM; CDR2 reads ANQGSEA. As DNA, the CDR3 is TGCAGCGTTGGGTCGACAGGGGACAGACAAGAGACCCAGTACTTC. Translated, it gives CSVGSTGDRQETQYF. The full variable domain, rest sourced from reference TRBV29-1 and TRBJ2-5, is SAVISQKPSRDICQRGTSLTIQCQVDSQVTMMFWYRQQPGQSLTLIATANQGSEATYESGFVIDKFPISRPNLTFSTLTVSNMSPEDSSIYLCSVGSTGDRQETQYFGPGTRLLVL.

This clone was recorded a few times. The V and J genes are TRBV5-1 and TRBJ2-5; 9 bases agree with TRBD1. The CDR3 sequence is 15 residues long. Germline V gene sequence: CDR1 SGHRS, CDR2 YFSETQ. With V trimmed by 3 bases and J by 7 bases, 10 bases remained unmatched. CDR3 coding DNA: TGCGCCAGCAGCTCCTTCTGGACAGGGGAGACGACCCAGTACTTC. Its protein product is CASSSFWTGETTQYF.

The chain has TRBV28 and TRBJ2-5, with a possible D match to TRBD2 (7 bases). This CDR3 contains 14 residues. Trimming left V 8 bases short and J 2 bases short, with 15 bases between. Germline loops: CDR1 MDHEN, CDR2 SYDVKM. CDR3 in DNA: TGTGCCAGCGAGGGGGGGCCGCGTCAAGAGACCCAGTACTTC. This gives the protein CASEGGPRQETQYF.

The chain is built from TRBV6-5 and TRBJ1-1; the D is unclear. Trimming pared 6 bases from V and 7 bases from J, leaving 9 bases between. Germline V gene data show CDR1 as MNHEY and CDR2 as SVGAGI. CDR3 length: 11 residues. The chain's CDR3 is CASSHGSEAFF. Here the CDR3 DNA reads TGTGCCAGCAGCCACGGTAGTGAAGCTTTCTTT.

This chain joins TRBV19 and TRBJ1-2; 10 bases map to TRBD1. The CDR3 runs 15 residues. Germline CDR1 is LNHDA and CDR2 is SQIVND (reference sequence). V was clipped by 7 bases and J by 5 bases; unmatched bases: 10. DNA for the CDR3: TGTGCCAGTATCCCGACAGGGGGCGCGTGGTATGGCTACACCTTC. This gives the protein CASIPTGGAWYGYTF.

This rearrangement joins TRBV5-4 to TRBJ2-4, with 9 bases lining up with TRBD1. Germline assignment: CDR1 SGHNT and CDR2 YYREEE (reference sequence). J gave up 3 bases and V 4 bases, and 8 bases lay outside the gene matches. The CDR3 extends over 16 amino acids. The CDR3 sequence is CASSAPPGQGKNIQYF. The CDR3 DNA sequence: TGTGCCAGCAGCGCACCTCCGGGACAGGGCAAAAACATTCAGTACTTC.

The rearrangement uses TRBV28 and TRBJ2-7, with D possibly TRBD1 on 6 matching bases. With 6 bases removed from V and 5 bases from J, the gap between germline ends came to 17 bases. From germline, CDR1 is MDHEN and CDR2 SYDVKM. This CDR3 spans 14 amino acids. DNA for the CDR3: TGTGCCAGCAGCTATACAGGGAAGGGCGACGAGCAGTACTTC. This translates into CASSYTGKGDEQYF.